This passage covers 22 T cell receptor beta chains from one sample sequenced in a study of T-cell reconstitution after alpha-beta-depleted transplantation in children. Preparation of the TCRbeta library involved a method that used unique molecular identifiers. TCRdb reprocessed the PCR reads with MiXCR, giving one entry per CDR3 protein. The table lists hundreds of thousands of distinct CDR3 sequences, roughly 15% of them singletons. The sample was PBMCs, mostly from graft donor cells, taken 360 days after TCRalphabeta/CD19-depleted stem cell transplant. The source is a male patient aged 10 to 17 who had a stem cell transplant for acute lymphoblastic leukemia, so the T cells may come from the graft donor.

The chain uses TRBV27 and TRBJ2-7; 12 nucleotides line up with TRBD2. The trim removed 4 bases at V and 0 bases at J, leaving 7 bases unmatched. Germline assignment: CDR1 MNHEY and CDR2 SMNVEV (reference sequence). This CDR3 contains 17 residues. CDR3 residues: CASSWGLAGYLSYEQYF. The CDR3 DNA is TGTGCCAGCAGTTGGGGACTAGCGGGCTACCTCTCCTACGAGCAGTACTTC.

This chain joins TRBV7-8 and TRBJ2-5; D perhaps matches TRBD2 (5 bases). Germline V gene lookup returns CDR1 SGHVS and CDR2 FQNEAQ. Trimming left V 5 bases short and J 3 bases short, with 16 bases between. The CDR3 has 15 residues. The CDR3 region is CASSLLSGEEETQYF. CDR3 nucleotide sequence: TGTGCCAGCAGCCTCCTGTCCGGGGAAGAAGAGACCCAGTACTTC.

This clonotype was counted between two and nine times. The chain joins TRBV7-6 to TRBJ2-7; 8 nucleotides line up with TRBD2. J lost 4 bases, V lost 0 bases, and 8 bases had no gene match. This CDR3 spans 16 amino acids. CDR1 and CDR2 from the germline V gene are SGHVS and FNYEAQ. The DNA of the CDR3 is TGTGCCAGCAGCTTAGCGATGGGAACTAGCGGATACGAGCAGTACTTC. Its translation is CASSLAMGTSGYEQYF.

This clonotype was seen only a few times. The rearrangement uses TRBV5-1 and TRBJ2-1; D gene ambiguous. The CDR3 has 12 amino acids. V was shortened by 0 bases and J by 7 bases, with 5 bases between the two germline ends. Germline V lookup: CDR1 SGHRS, CDR2 YFSETQ. In DNA, the CDR3 is TGCGCCAGCAGCTTGGAGTTGAATGAGCAGTTCTTC. It encodes CASSLELNEQFF.

This clonotype appeared a few times. The J gene is TRBJ2-5, the V gene TRBV29-1; D is ambiguous. Trimming pared 5 bases from V and 2 bases from J, leaving 9 bases between. The CDR3 extends over 12 amino acids. Germline CDR1 is SQVTM and CDR2 is ANQGSEA. The CDR3 DNA follows: TGCAGCGTTTCCAGGTCTCAAGAGACCCAGTACTTC. Its translation: CSVSRSQETQYF.

The sample holds a few counts of this clonotype. This chain connects TRBV5-1 to TRBJ2-3, with TRBD2 matching 11 bases. The CDR3 runs 21 residues. The ends lost 2 bases at V and 0 bases at J; junction bases unmatched: 17. The germline gives CDR1 SGHRS, CDR2 YFSETQ. The CDR3 DNA sequence: TGCGCCAGCAGCTTCTCTAGCGGGAGGATAAGCTTAAGATCTAGCACAGATACGCAGTATTTT. It specifies CASSFSSGRISLRSSTDTQYF.

In this sample, this clonotype turned up many times. The V and J genes are TRBV12-3 or TRBV12-4 and TRBJ1-2, with D unresolved. Trimming removed 6 bases at V and 0 bases at J, with 14 bases between. The CDR3 runs to 15 residues. This chain's CDR3 is CASSLRHNPNYGYTF. The CDR3 nucleotides are TGTGCCAGCAGCCTCAGACATAATCCTAACTATGGCTACACCTTC.

There are a few counts of this clonotype. The V call is TRBV12-5, the J call TRBJ2-3, with TRBD2 matching over 9 bases. This CDR3 region has 16 residues. V trimming: 1 base; J trimming: 7 bases; junction bases outside the gene matches: 9. Per the germline V gene, CDR1 is LGHNT and CDR2 is FRNRAP. The CDR3 DNA reads as TGTGCTAGTGGTTTGGGCTCTAGCGGGATGGCGAATACGCAGTATTTT. Amino acids: CASGLGSSGMANTQYF.

This sequence joins TRBV6-5 and TRBJ1-5; 9 nucleotides align to TRBD1. CDR3 length equals 16 residues. Per the germline V gene, CDR1 is MNHEY and CDR2 is SVGAGI. The V and J ends lost 4 bases and 3 bases, in that order; junction bases with no gene match: 7. The CDR3 DNA is TGTGCCAGCAGTTTAACAGGGGGCTCGGTCAATCAGCCCCAGCATTTT. It translates to CASSLTGGSVNQPQHF.

This clonotype showed up many times. The rearrangement links TRBV15 to TRBJ2-5, with D uncertain. V was pared by 0 bases and J by 7 bases, with 15 bases between. CDR3 length equals 15 residues. Germline CDR1 is LNHNV and CDR2 is YYDKDF (reference sequence). In DNA, the CDR3 is TGTGCCACCAGCAGAGAGAGGTTTACCGAGCGGACCCAGTACTTC. This gives the protein CATSRERFTERTQYF. The full variable domain, with the rest looked up from reference TRBV15 and TRBJ2-5, is DAMVIQNPRYQVTQFGKPVTLSCSQTLNHNVMYWYQQKSSQAPKLLFHYYDKDFNNEADTPDNFQSRRPNTSFCFLDIRSPGLGDTAMYLCATSRERFTERTQYFGPGTRLLVL.

Only a few counts were recorded for this clonotype. The chain is built from TRBV20-1 and TRBJ1-1; D gene uncertain. CDR3 length: 11 residues. Germline V CDR1 and CDR2: DFQATT, SNEGSKA (reference sequence). V was trimmed by 2 bases and J by 2 bases, leaving 3 bases between them. CDR3: CSARHNTEAFF. Written as DNA, the CDR3 is TGCAGTGCTAGACATAACACTGAAGCTTTCTTT.

This clonotype was found a few times. The rearrangement uses TRBV7-7 and TRBJ2-5, with 8 bases lining up with TRBD1. The CDR3 runs to 16 residues. V lost 5 bases and J lost 5; bases outside the gene matches: 13. From germline, CDR1 is SSHAT and CDR2 FNYEAQ (reference sequence). The CDR3 nucleotides are TGTGCCAGCAGCCCCCAGGCGACAGGGACAGGCGAGACCCAGTACTTC. Translated, it gives CASSPQATGTGETQYF.

This clonotype was seen more than once but under ten times. The chain combines TRBV21-1 with TRBJ2-3; the table's D gene call, TRBD1, was not cross checked with the DNA. TRBV21-1 corresponds to a pseudogene. The CDR3 sequence is 18 residues long. Written as DNA, the CDR3 is TGTGCCAGCAGCAAAGCTAATAGTCCGGGACAGGGGTTAGATACGCAGTATTTT. Protein sequence: CASSKANSPGQGLDTQYF.

This clonotype was detected a few times. This sequence joins TRBV12-3 or TRBV12-4 and TRBJ1-3, with a possible D match to TRBD1 (5 bases). The CDR3 loop spans 15 amino acids. Trimming stripped 3 bases from V and 2 bases from J, with 11 bases between. CDR3 protein: CASSFYSGAGNTIYF. Written as DNA, the CDR3 is TGTGCCAGCAGTTTTTATTCGGGGGCTGGAAACACCATATATTTT.

This clonotype was seen only a few times. This chain joins TRBV20-1 and TRBJ1-1; 8 nucleotides agree with TRBD1. In germline, CDR1 is DFQATT, CDR2 SNEGSKA (reference sequence). The CDR3 is 13 amino acids. The J segment lost 8 bases and the V segment lost 4 bases, leaving 9 bases of the junction unmatched. DNA of the CDR3: TGCAGTGCTACCACGCAGGGGGCGGGGGAAGCTTTCTTT. Protein product: CSATTQGAGEAFF.

This clonotype was seen a handful of times. This rearrangement joins TRBV3-1 to TRBJ2-5, with D perhaps matching TRBD1 (6 bases). CDR1 is LGHDT and CDR2 is YNNKEL in the germline V gene (reference sequence). Deletions cut 1 base from V and 4 bases from J, with 22 bases between. The CDR3 is 18 residues long. The CDR3 here is CASSQVDGGRGVGETQYF. CDR3 coding DNA: TGTGCCAGCAGCCAAGTGGATGGCGGCAGGGGAGTCGGAGAGACCCAGTACTTC.

This clonotype was seen only a few times. The rearrangement joins TRBV24-1 to TRBJ2-5, with 8 bases that match TRBD1. CDR1 and CDR2 from the germline V gene are KGHDR and SFDVKD. The CDR3 length is 19 residues. Trimming cost V 5 bases and J 2 bases; bases outside gene matches: 18. The CDR3: CATSAPRSGPGQGQETQYF. DNA of the CDR3: TGTGCCACCAGTGCCCCTCGATCCGGCCCCGGACAGGGACAAGAGACCCAGTACTTC.

The chain carries TRBV25-1 and TRBJ1-5; D is possibly TRBD1 (6 bases). The CDR3 is 13 residues long. Germline CDR1 and CDR2: MGHDK and SYGVNS. V dropped 1 base and J dropped 7 bases, with 8 bases sitting between them. The CDR3 here is CASSEWGQQPQHF. Written as DNA, the CDR3 is TGTGCCAGCAGTGAATGGGGGCAACAGCCCCAGCATTTT.

This clonotype has more than one count but fewer than ten. The chain carries TRBV7-9 and TRBJ2-3, with unresolved D. CDR1 and CDR2 (germline): SEHNR, FQNEAQ (reference sequence). Trimming took off 8 bases at V and 4 bases at J, with 16 bases between the two ends. This CDR3 is 14 amino acids long. CDR3 DNA: TGTGCCAGCGTAAAAGAATCACGAGCAGATACGCAGTATTTT. This codes for CASVKESRADTQYF.

This clonotype has just one count. This chain connects TRBV5-1 to TRBJ2-1, with D perhaps TRBD1 (5 bases). With 1 base removed from V and 9 bases from J, the gap between germline ends came to 14 bases. Germline V gene lookup returns CDR1 SGHRS and CDR2 YFSETQ. CDR3 length equals 14 residues. This CDR3 reads CASSLRTRGSEQFF. The CDR3 DNA reads TGCGCCAGCAGCTTGCGTACAAGGGGCAGTGAGCAGTTCTTC.

This chain connects TRBV13 to TRBJ2-5, with 11 bases that match TRBD2. This CDR3 has 18 residues. The junction had 13 bases not matched to a gene; V was cut back by 5 bases and J by 2 bases. Germline V gene data show CDR1 as PRHDT and CDR2 as FYEKMQ (reference sequence). In DNA, the CDR3 is TGTGCCAGCAGCCCCGGCACTAGCGGGAGACGGAGTCAAGAGACCCAGTACTTC. It codes for CASSPGTSGRRSQETQYF.

A few counts support this clonotype. The chain employs TRBV29-1 and TRBJ2-7; no firm D call. Germline V lookup: CDR1 SQVTM, CDR2 ANQGSEA. This CDR3 comprises 14 residues. V gave up 7 bases and J gave up 3 bases, with 19 bases separating them. The DNA for the CDR3 is TGCAGCGCCGAGGTGCAGGATTCAATCTACGAGCAGTACTTC. Translated, it gives CSAEVQDSIYEQYF.